The next 18 T cell receptor beta chains were all read from a single sample in a study of T cell responses to AZD1222 COVID-19 vaccine. Using immunoSEQ multiplex PCR, the repertoire was profiled, and TCRdb retains in-frame clones only, with some absent. The profile shows roughly 82,000 clones, around 84% of them singletons. The specimen comprised peripheral blood, sampled on day 0 of AZD1222 vaccination. All receptors derive from an adult in good health.

The sample holds one count of this clone. V and J are TRBV25-1 and TRBJ1-4; D unresolved. This CDR3 is built from 15 residues. In germline, CDR1 is MGHDK, CDR2 SYGVNS. Trimming took off 3 bases at V and 7 bases at J, with 15 bases between the two ends. CDR3 nucleotide sequence: TGTGCCAGCAGTGAGTCGGGCGCGGGAAGTGAAAAACTGTTTTTT. Translation: CASSESGAGSEKLFF.

The chain employs TRBV6-1 and TRBJ1-5; tentatively, D is TRBD1 (5 bases). The V end lost 4 bases, the J end lost 2 bases, and 18 bases lay between the germline ends. Germline CDR1 reads MNHNS; CDR2 reads SASEGT. The CDR3 is 17 residues long. The CDR3 DNA sequence: TGTGCCAGCAGTGCCGGGCAGGGCCCCTGGGGCAATCAGCCCCAGCATTTT. Amino acids: CASSAGQGPWGNQPQHF.

The J gene is TRBJ2-5, the V gene TRBV6-5, with TRBD1 identical over 7 bases. Trimming took 7 bases from V and 4 from J; bases not matched to a gene: 12. The CDR3 totals 15 residues. Germline-derived CDR1 and CDR2 are MNHEY and SVGAGI. The CDR3 coding sequence is TGTGCCAGCAAATTACCTAGGGCAGGGGGAGAGACCCAGTACTTC. Protein: CASKLPRAGGETQYF.

The chain uses TRBV9 and TRBJ1-3; D may be TRBD1 (5 bases). The CDR3 extends over 16 amino acids. The germline CDR1 and CDR2 sequences are SGDLS and YYNGEE. V was shortened by 2 bases and J by 2 bases, with 14 bases between the two germline ends. The CDR3 DNA sequence: TGTGCCAGCAGCGTCCACCAGGGAGAGGCTGGAAACACCATATATTTT. It translates to CASSVHQGEAGNTIYF.

This clone was seen a few times. V gene TRBV5-1 combines with J gene TRBJ1-6; tentatively, D is TRBD1 (6 bases). Germline V gene sequence: CDR1 SGHRS, CDR2 YFSETQ. Trimming removed 3 bases at V and 0 bases at J, with 16 bases between. The length of the CDR3 is 18 residues. The CDR3 DNA is TGCGCCAGCAGCTCACCAGGGGCGGGGAGCTCCTATAATTCACCCCTCCACTTT. Residues: CASSSPGAGSSYNSPLHF. Variable domain in full (rest from reference TRBV5-1 and TRBJ1-6): KAGVTQTPRYLIKTRGQQVTLSCSPISGHRSVSWYQQTPGQGLQFLFEYFSETQRNKGNFPGRFSGRQFSNSRSEMNVSTLELGDSALYLCASSSPGAGSSYNSPLHFGNGTRLTVT.

J is TRBJ1-5 and V is TRBV5-6, with TRBD1 matching over 8 bases. The J segment lost 7 bases and the V segment lost 4 bases, leaving 7 bases of the junction unmatched. Germline assignment: CDR1 SGHDT and CDR2 YYEEEE. The CDR3 covers 14 residues. Written as DNA, the CDR3 is TGTGCCAGCAGCGCTGACAGGGGTTACCAGCCCCAGCATTTT. As protein: CASSADRGYQPQHF.

This chain joins TRBV11-2 and TRBJ1-4, with 8 nucleotides matching TRBD1. The CDR3 length is 14 residues. The germline V gene has CDR1 SGHAT and CDR2 FQNNGV. With V trimmed by 5 bases and J by 8 bases, 7 bases remained unmatched. CDR3: CASSLGQGLEKLFF. CDR3 bases: TGTGCCAGCAGCCTCGGACAGGGACTAGAAAAACTGTTTTTT.

This clone occurred a few times. The chain uses TRBV7-2 and TRBJ1-1; no definite D call. V gave up 1 base and J gave up 5 bases, with 8 bases separating them. The CDR3 is 13 amino acids. Germline V gene sequence: CDR1 SGHTA, CDR2 FQGNSA. The CDR3 is CASSLDWRTEAFF. CDR3 bases: TGTGCCAGCAGCTTAGACTGGAGGACTGAAGCTTTCTTT.

The chain is built from TRBV5-1 and TRBJ1-6, with 8 bases that match TRBD1. This CDR3 is 16 amino acids long. Germline V gene data show CDR1 as SGHRS and CDR2 as YFSETQ. The V segment lost 1 base and the J segment 5 bases; nucleotides outside the gene matches: 5. The CDR3 nucleotides are TGCGCCAGCAGCTTGCAGGGGGCTCTAAATAATTCACCCCTCCACTTT. Translated: CASSLQGALNNSPLHF.

CDR3 coding DNA: TGTGCCAGTAGTACGCAGGAGACTCAGCCCCAGCATTTT. Protein product: CASSTQETQPQHF. The V gene is TRBV19, the J gene TRBJ1-5; no clear D. CDR3 size: 13 residues. Germline V gene sequence: CDR1 LNHDA, CDR2 SQIVND (reference sequence). V lost 4 bases, J lost 6 bases, and 10 bases lay in between.

V is TRBV6-5 and J is TRBJ1-2; 11 nucleotides line up with TRBD1. The ends lost 9 bases at V and 8 bases at J; junction bases unmatched: 11. Germline lookup yields CDR1 MNHEY and CDR2 SVGAGI. The CDR3 consists of 14 residues. Here the CDR3 DNA reads TGTGCCAGTAAAACCGGGACAGGGGGTTTAGGCTACACCTTC. Amino acid sequence: CASKTGTGGLGYTF.

The chain joins TRBV28 to TRBJ1-5, with 7 bases that match TRBD1. V trimming: 6 bases; J trimming: 7 bases; junction bases outside the gene matches: 15. This CDR3 is built from 16 residues. Germline CDR1 reads MDHEN; CDR2 reads SYDVKM. The DNA of the CDR3 is TGTGCCAGCAGGGTAGGGTCGTGGCAGGGGGGCCAGCCCCAGCATTTT. As protein: CASRVGSWQGGQPQHF.

This chain uses TRBV7-2 with TRBJ2-1, with 8 bases aligning to TRBD1. V gave up 5 bases and J gave up 3 bases; unmatched junction bases: 3. Germline lookup yields CDR1 SGHTA and CDR2 FQGNSA. This CDR3 is 14 amino acids long. The CDR3 coding sequence is TGTGCCAGCAGCCCTGGGACAGGCTACAATGAGCAGTTCTTC. This gives the protein CASSPGTGYNEQFF.

V is TRBV5-1 and J is TRBJ1-6; 9 bases line up with TRBD1. Trimming at V came to 4 bases and at J to 5 bases, leaving 4 bases not matched to a gene. The CDR3 totals 15 residues. Germline V CDR1 and CDR2: SGHRS, YFSETQ. This chain's CDR3 is CASSPGTGNNSPLHF. DNA of the CDR3: TGCGCCAGCAGCCCGGGGACAGGGAATAATTCACCCCTCCACTTT.

The rearrangement uses TRBV11-1 and TRBJ2-3; 9 bases fit TRBD2. CDR1 and CDR2 (germline): SGHAT, FQDESV (reference sequence). The V and J ends lost 6 bases and 0 bases, in that order; junction bases with no gene match: 1. The CDR3 is 14 amino acids. The CDR3 loop reads CASRAGGSTDTQYF. DNA of the CDR3: TGTGCCAGCAGAGCGGGGGGAAGCACAGATACGCAGTATTTT.

This clone appeared a few times. The CDR3 DNA reads TGTGCCAGCAACCCCTCAGGGATTTCCAATCAGCCCCAGCATTTT. Translated, it gives CASNPSGISNQPQHF. The chain has TRBV4-2 and TRBJ1-5; a possible D gene is TRBD1 (5 bases). V was pared by 7 bases and J by 3 bases, with 16 bases between. The CDR3 loop spans 15 amino acids. In germline, CDR1 is LGHNA, CDR2 YNFKEQ.

This sequence joins TRBV7-6 and TRBJ1-5, with 8 bases matching TRBD1. Germline loops: CDR1 SGHVS, CDR2 FNYEAQ. The V gene end was trimmed by 6 bases and the J gene end by 0 bases; junction bases not matched to a gene: 4. The CDR3 is 15 amino acids. Here the CDR3 DNA reads TGTGCCAGCAGTCTACAGGGGGATAGCAATCAGCCCCAGCATTTT. Translating gives CASSLQGDSNQPQHF.

The count of this clone is one. J is TRBJ2-3 and V is TRBV7-2; maybe TRBD2 (7 bases). With 5 bases removed from V and 1 base from J, the gap between germline ends came to 16 bases. There are 16 residues in the CDR3. Per germline, CDR1 SGHTA and CDR2 FQGNSA. Here the CDR3 DNA reads TGTGCCAGCAGCAAGACGGGGGGCGGGGGCACAGATACGCAGTATTTT. It yields the protein CASSKTGGGGTDTQYF.